A selection of T cell receptor beta chains follows, all from one sample in a study of T cell responses to AZD1222 COVID-19 vaccine. Profiling relied on immunoSEQ multiplex PCR, and the TCRdb table lists in-frame clones only, not all of them. The table includes about 78,000 clones, roughly 80% detected once. Specimen: peripheral blood, collected on day 0 of AZD1222 vaccination. Receptor source: an adult in good health. The CDR3 runs from the conserved cysteine through the conserved F or W. The D gene is left open where the match is weak. Only part of the rows carry a size: once, few, many, or a class if the clone is expanded.

v_gene: TRBV28; abundance: NA; d_gene: TRBD2; j_gene: TRBJ2-3; CDR3aa: CASSPTSGRTDTQYF; CDR3nt: TGTGCCAGCAGCCCAACTAGCGGGAGGACAGATACGCAGTATTTT
v_gene: TRBV19; abundance: NA; d_gene: NA; j_gene: TRBJ1-1; CDR3aa: CASSDGLLGNTEAFF; CDR3nt: TGTGCCAGTAGTGATGGCCTGCTGGGGAACACTGAAGCTTTCTTT
v_gene: TRBV7-2; abundance: NA; d_gene: NA; j_gene: TRBJ2-1; CDR3aa: CASSLVLTGRAYNEQFF; CDR3nt: TGTGCCAGCAGCTTAGTGCTGACAGGGAGGGCCTACAATGAGCAGTTCTTC
v_gene: TRBV12-5; abundance: once; d_gene: NA; j_gene: TRBJ2-1; CDR3aa: CASGSAGYNEQFF; CDR3nt: TGTGCTAGTGGTTCGGCCGGGTACAATGAGCAGTTCTTC
v_gene: TRBV7-6; abundance: NA; d_gene: NA; j_gene: TRBJ1-6; CDR3aa: CASSPTLGFYNSPLHF; CDR3nt: TGTGCCAGCAGTCCCACCCTAGGTTTCTATAATTCACCCCTCCACTTT
v_gene: TRBV2; abundance: NA; d_gene: TRBD2; j_gene: TRBJ2-7; CDR3aa: CASRGTSGGPYEQYF; CDR3nt: TGTGCCAGCAGGGGAACTAGCGGGGGCCCCTACGAGCAGTACTTC
v_gene: TRBV15; abundance: NA; d_gene: TRBD2; j_gene: TRBJ2-3; CDR3aa: CATSRDTSGGRAQYF; CDR3nt: TGTGCCACCAGCAGAGATACTAGCGGGGGCCGTGCGCAGTATTTT
v_gene: TRBV6-5; abundance: NA; d_gene: NA; j_gene: TRBJ1-1; CDR3aa: CASSPRGSAEAFF; CDR3nt: TGTGCCAGCAGTCCCCGGGGGAGCGCTGAAGCTTTCTTT
v_gene: TRBV4-2; abundance: NA; d_gene: TRBD1; j_gene: TRBJ2-7; CDR3aa: CASSQEEGAAYEQYF; CDR3nt: TGTGCCAGCAGCCAAGAAGAGGGGGCAGCCTACGAGCAGTACTTC
v_gene: TRBV9; abundance: NA; d_gene: NA; j_gene: TRBJ1-1; CDR3aa: CASSVWATAGDTEAFF; CDR3nt: TGTGCCAGCAGCGTATGGGCGACAGCGGGGGACACTGAAGCTTTCTTT
v_gene: TRBV3-1/TRBV3-2; abundance: NA; d_gene: NA; j_gene: TRBJ2-2; CDR3aa: CASSQSGAGTGELFF; CDR3nt: TGTGCCAGCAGCCAATCGGGGGCGGGCACCGGGGAGCTGTTTTTT
v_gene: TRBV19; abundance: NA; d_gene: NA; j_gene: TRBJ2-1; CDR3aa: CASTIGSEDPVPYNEQFF; CDR3nt: TGTGCCAGTACGATCGGAAGCGAGGATCCCGTTCCCTACAATGAGCAGTTCTTC
v_gene: TRBV5-5; abundance: NA; d_gene: TRBD1; j_gene: TRBJ1-6; CDR3aa: CASSLDGTGPSPLHF; CDR3nt: TGTGCCAGCAGCTTGGACGGGACAGGGCCCTCACCCCTCCACTTT
v_gene: TRBV12-5; abundance: NA; d_gene: NA; j_gene: TRBJ2-7; CDR3aa: CASGLPDRPYEQYF; CDR3nt: TGTGCTAGTGGTTTGCCAGACAGGCCATACGAGCAGTACTTC
v_gene: TRBV18; abundance: NA; d_gene: TRBD1; j_gene: TRBJ1-5; CDR3aa: CASSQEQGIGQPQHF; CDR3nt: TGTGCCAGCTCCCAGGAACAGGGGATCGGACAGCCCCAGCATTTT
v_gene: TRBV5-5; abundance: NA; d_gene: NA; j_gene: TRBJ2-1; CDR3aa: CASSLELVERDEQFF; CDR3nt: TGTGCCAGCAGCTTGGAATTGGTGGAAAGGGACGAGCAGTTCTTC
v_gene: TRBV4-1; abundance: NA; d_gene: TRBD1; j_gene: TRBJ1-1; CDR3aa: CASSHPRGGSNTEAFF; CDR3nt: TGCGCCAGCAGCCACCCCAGGGGGGGCTCGAACACTGAAGCTTTCTTT
v_gene: TRBV6-5; abundance: NA; d_gene: TRBD1; j_gene: TRBJ1-5; CDR3aa: CASSDPYTGVQPQHF; CDR3nt: TGTGCCAGCAGCGACCCCTACACAGGGGTTCAGCCCCAGCATTTT
v_gene: TRBV13; abundance: NA; d_gene: NA; j_gene: TRBJ1-2; CDR3aa: CASSLAGATRGYTF; CDR3nt: TGTGCCAGCAGCTTAGCGGGGGCTACACGGGGCTACACCTTC
v_gene: TRBV4-3; abundance: few; d_gene: TRBD1; j_gene: TRBJ1-1; CDR3aa: CASSQGQGTGDTEAFF; CDR3nt: TGCGCCAGCAGCCAGGGACAGGGGACCGGGGACACTGAAGCTTTCTTT
v_gene: TRBV5-1; abundance: NA; d_gene: TRBD2; j_gene: TRBJ2-3; CDR3aa: CASSLFSSGRGDTQYF; CDR3nt: TGCGCCAGCAGCTTGTTTTCTAGCGGGAGAGGAGATACGCAGTATTTT
v_gene: TRBV5-1; abundance: NA; d_gene: NA; j_gene: TRBJ1-1; CDR3aa: CASSMQGSSSEAFF; CDR3nt: TGCGCCAGCAGCATGCAGGGCTCCTCGAGTGAAGCTTTCTTT
v_gene: TRBV12-3/TRBV12-4; abundance: NA; d_gene: NA; j_gene: TRBJ1-2; CDR3aa: CASSLNYGYTF; CDR3nt: TGTGCCAGCAGTTTAAACTATGGCTACACCTTC
v_gene: TRBV7-8; abundance: NA; d_gene: TRBD2; j_gene: TRBJ2-7; CDR3aa: CASSPGGRTYEQYF; CDR3nt: TGTGCCAGCAGCCCGGGGGGGCGAACCTACGAGCAGTACTTC
v_gene: TRBV7-9; abundance: NA; d_gene: NA; j_gene: TRBJ2-5; CDR3aa: CASSHFRDAETQYF; CDR3nt: TGTGCCAGCAGCCATTTCCGGGACGCGGAGACCCAGTACTTC
v_gene: TRBV12-3/TRBV12-4; abundance: once; d_gene: NA; j_gene: TRBJ1-2; CDR3aa: CASSLLGVYGYTF; CDR3nt: TGTGCCAGCAGTTTGTTGGGGGTCTATGGCTACACCTTC
v_gene: TRBV2; abundance: NA; d_gene: TRBD2; j_gene: TRBJ2-3; CDR3aa: CASSDRAGGPDTQYF; CDR3nt: TGTGCCAGCAGTGATAGGGCGGGGGGCCCAGATACGCAGTATTTT
v_gene: TRBV5-6; abundance: NA; d_gene: NA; j_gene: TRBJ1-6; CDR3aa: CASTGSRRYYNSPLHF; CDR3nt: TGTGCCAGCACCGGCTCGCGACGGTACTATAATTCACCCCTCCACTTT
v_gene: TRBV6-5; abundance: NA; d_gene: NA; j_gene: TRBJ2-1; CDR3aa: CASSLTGAREHEQFF; CDR3nt: TGTGCCAGCAGTTTAACCGGGGCGAGAGAACATGAGCAGTTCTTC
v_gene: TRBV19; abundance: once; d_gene: TRBD1; j_gene: TRBJ2-1; CDR3aa: CASSRDSAPRSYNEQFF; CDR3nt: TGTGCCAGTAGCCGGGACAGTGCCCCAAGATCCTACAATGAGCAGTTCTTC
v_gene: TRBV3-1/TRBV3-2; abundance: few; d_gene: TRBD1; j_gene: TRBJ1-1; CDR3aa: CASSRNPGQGKAFF; CDR3nt: TGTGCCAGCAGCCGGAACCCGGGACAGGGAAAAGCTTTCTTT
v_gene: TRBV6-5; abundance: NA; d_gene: NA; j_gene: TRBJ1-1; CDR3aa: CASSYSNTRYTEAFF; CDR3nt: TGTGCCAGCAGTTACTCGAATACCAGGTACACTGAAGCTTTCTTT
v_gene: TRBV7-9; abundance: NA; d_gene: TRBD2; j_gene: TRBJ2-1; CDR3aa: CASSGGGRTSGGPLVEQFF; CDR3nt: TGTGCCAGCAGCGGGGGAGGTAGGACTAGCGGGGGACCTCTCGTTGAGCAGTTCTTC
v_gene: TRBV28; abundance: once; d_gene: TRBD1; j_gene: TRBJ1-4; CDR3aa: CASSLGDRRNEKLFF; CDR3nt: TGTGCCAGCAGTTTGGGGGACAGAAGGAATGAAAAACTGTTTTTT
v_gene: TRBV7-2; abundance: once; d_gene: TRBD2; j_gene: TRBJ2-1; CDR3aa: CASSSREVLAGEQFF; CDR3nt: TGTGCCAGCAGCTCGCGGGAGGTTCTAGCGGGAGAGCAGTTCTTC
v_gene: TRBV12-3/TRBV12-4; abundance: few; d_gene: TRBD1; j_gene: TRBJ2-7; CDR3aa: CASSLPTGGEQYF; CDR3nt: TGTGCCAGCAGTTTGCCGACAGGGGGTGAGCAGTACTTC